By proportion, the clone carrying this T cell receptor (beta chain) is medium-sized. The antigen is unknown. Noted time point: sample taken at primary tumor resection. In each case, whole RNA from tumor, nontumor lung or frozen PBMC was sequenced unsorted. Germline CDR1 and CDR2: SGHTA and FQGNSA. This CDR3 has 12 amino acids. With 5 bases removed from V and 0 bases from J, the gap between germline ends came to 4 bases. This entry comes from a study of spatial heterogeneity in lung cancer. Via MiXCR, TCRdb re-called the 5' RACE reads, giving one row per CDR3 protein. The repertoire consists of 1,500 or so distinct CDR3 sequences, with roughly 9.3% occurring once and the leading ten covering more than 30%. Points from the study as a whole: The number of expanded tumor alpha and beta chains correlated with mutation number. Of tumor T cells, an estimated coverage of approximately 7.2% was reached for alpha chains and 13% for beta chains.

Here the sequenced sample was lung tumor tissue, taken at surgery. The sequence was collected from a male donor with early-stage non-small cell lung cancer. This sequence joins TRBV7-2 and TRBJ2-5; no reliable D call. CDR3 loop: CASSINQETQYF. The DNA of the CDR3 is TGTGCCAGCAGCATCAACCAAGAGACCCAGTACTTC.